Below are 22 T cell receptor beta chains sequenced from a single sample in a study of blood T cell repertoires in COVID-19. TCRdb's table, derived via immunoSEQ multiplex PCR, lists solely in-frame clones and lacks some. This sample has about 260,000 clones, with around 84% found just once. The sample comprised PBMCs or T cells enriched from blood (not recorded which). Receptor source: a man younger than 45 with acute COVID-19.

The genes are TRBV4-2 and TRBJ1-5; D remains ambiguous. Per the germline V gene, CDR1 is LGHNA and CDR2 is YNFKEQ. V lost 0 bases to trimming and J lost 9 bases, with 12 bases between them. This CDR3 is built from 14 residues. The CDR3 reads CASSQEVGGWPQHF. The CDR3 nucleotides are TGTGCCAGCAGCCAAGAAGTTGGAGGATGGCCCCAGCATTTT.

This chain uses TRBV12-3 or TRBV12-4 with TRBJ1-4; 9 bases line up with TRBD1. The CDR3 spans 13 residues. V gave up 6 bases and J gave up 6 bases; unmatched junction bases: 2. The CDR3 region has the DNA TGTGCCAGCAGAGACAGGGGGTATGAAAAACTGTTTTTT. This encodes CASRDRGYEKLFF.

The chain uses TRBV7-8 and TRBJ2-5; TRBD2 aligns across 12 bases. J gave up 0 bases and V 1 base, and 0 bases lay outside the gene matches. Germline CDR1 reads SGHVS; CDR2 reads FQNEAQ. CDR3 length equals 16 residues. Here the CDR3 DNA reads TGTGCCAGCAGCTTAGGGACTAGCGGGAACCAAGAGACCCAGTACTTC. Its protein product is CASSLGTSGNQETQYF.

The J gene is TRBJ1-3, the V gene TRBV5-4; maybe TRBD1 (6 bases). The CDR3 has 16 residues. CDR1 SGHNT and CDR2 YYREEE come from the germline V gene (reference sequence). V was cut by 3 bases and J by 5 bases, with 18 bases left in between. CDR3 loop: CASSSGAGDRRNTIYF. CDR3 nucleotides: TGTGCCAGCAGCTCGGGGGCGGGGGATAGACGAAACACCATATATTTT. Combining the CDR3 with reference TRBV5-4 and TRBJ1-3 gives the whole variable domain ETGVTQSPTHLIKTRGQQVTLRCSSQSGHNTVSWYQQALGQGPQFIFQYYREEENGRGNFPPRFSGLQFPNYSSELNVNALELDDSALYLCASSSGAGDRRNTIYFGEGSWLTVV.

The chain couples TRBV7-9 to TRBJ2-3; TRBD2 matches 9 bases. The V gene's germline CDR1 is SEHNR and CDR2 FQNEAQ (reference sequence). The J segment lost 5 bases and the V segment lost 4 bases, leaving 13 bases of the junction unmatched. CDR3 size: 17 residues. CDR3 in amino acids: CASSYPRGGRARDTQYF. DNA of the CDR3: TGTGCCAGCAGCTACCCCCGTGGCGGGAGGGCCCGAGATACGCAGTATTTT.

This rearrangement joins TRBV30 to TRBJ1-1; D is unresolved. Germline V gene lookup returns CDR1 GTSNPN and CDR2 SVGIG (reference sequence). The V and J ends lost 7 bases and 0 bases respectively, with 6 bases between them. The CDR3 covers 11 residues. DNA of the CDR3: TGTGCCTTTCAGATGAACACTGAAGCTTTCTTT. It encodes CAFQMNTEAFF. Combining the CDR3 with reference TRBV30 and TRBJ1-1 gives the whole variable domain SQTIHQWPATLVQPVGSPLSLECTVEGTSNPNLYWYRQAAGRGLQLLFYSVGIGQISSEVPQNLSASRPQDRQFILSSKKLLLSDSGFYLCAFQMNTEAFFGQGTRLTVV.

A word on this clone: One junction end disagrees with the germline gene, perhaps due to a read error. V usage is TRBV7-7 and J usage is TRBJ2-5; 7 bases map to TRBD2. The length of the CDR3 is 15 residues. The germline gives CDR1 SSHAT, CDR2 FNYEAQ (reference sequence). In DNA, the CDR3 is TGTGCTAGCAGCTCCTCGGGCGGGAGTGGAGAGACCCAGTACTTC. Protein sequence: CASSSSGGSGETQYF.

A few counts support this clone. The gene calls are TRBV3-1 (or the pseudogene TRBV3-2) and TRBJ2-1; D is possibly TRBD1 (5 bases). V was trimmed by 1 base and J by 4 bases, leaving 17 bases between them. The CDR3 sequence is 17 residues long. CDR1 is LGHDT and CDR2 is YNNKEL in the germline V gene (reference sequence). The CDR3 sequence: CASSQGNGLPGYNEQFF. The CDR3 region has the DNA TGTGCCAGCAGCCAAGGAAACGGCCTTCCAGGGTACAATGAGCAGTTCTTC.

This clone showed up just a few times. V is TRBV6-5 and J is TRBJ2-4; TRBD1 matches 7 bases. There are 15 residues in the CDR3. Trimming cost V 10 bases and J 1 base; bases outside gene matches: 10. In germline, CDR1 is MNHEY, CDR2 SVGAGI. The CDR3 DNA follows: TGTGCCACTCCCGACAGGGTTGGTGCCAAAAACATTCAGTACTTC. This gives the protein CATPDRVGAKNIQYF.

CDR3 nucleotides: TGTGCCAGTCGGAGATCTGATACGCAGTATTTT. Its protein is CASRRSDTQYF. This chain uses TRBV6-5 with TRBJ2-3; D is uncertain. Germline CDR1 MNHEY, CDR2 SVGAGI. Trimming removed 9 bases at V and 6 bases at J, with 10 bases between. The CDR3 is made up of 11 amino acids.

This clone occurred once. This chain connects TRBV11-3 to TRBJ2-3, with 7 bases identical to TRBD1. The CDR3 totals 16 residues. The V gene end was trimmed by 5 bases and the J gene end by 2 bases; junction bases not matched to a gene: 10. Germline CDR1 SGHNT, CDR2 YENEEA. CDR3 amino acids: CASSLIPDRFTDTQYF. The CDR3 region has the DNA TGTGCCAGCAGCCTAATACCGGACAGGTTCACAGATACGCAGTATTTT.

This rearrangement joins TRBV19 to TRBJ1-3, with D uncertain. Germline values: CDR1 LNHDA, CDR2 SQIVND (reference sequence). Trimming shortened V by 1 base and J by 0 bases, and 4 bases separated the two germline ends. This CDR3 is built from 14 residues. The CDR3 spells CASSIADSGNTIYF. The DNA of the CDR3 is TGTGCCAGTAGTATAGCAGACTCTGGAAACACCATATATTTT. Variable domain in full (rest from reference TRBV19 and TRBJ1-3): DGGITQSPKYLFRKEGQNVTLSCEQNLNHDAMYWYRQDPGQGLRLIYYSQIVNDFQKGDIAEGYSVSREKKESFPLTVTSAQKNPTAFYLCASSIADSGNTIYFGEGSWLTVV.

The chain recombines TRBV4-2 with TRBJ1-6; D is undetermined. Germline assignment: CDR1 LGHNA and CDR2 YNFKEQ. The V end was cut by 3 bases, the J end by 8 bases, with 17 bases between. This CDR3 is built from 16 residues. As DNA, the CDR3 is TGTGCCAGCAGCCACGCACGGAGCAGCTACGATTCACCCCTCCACTTT. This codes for CASSHARSSYDSPLHF.

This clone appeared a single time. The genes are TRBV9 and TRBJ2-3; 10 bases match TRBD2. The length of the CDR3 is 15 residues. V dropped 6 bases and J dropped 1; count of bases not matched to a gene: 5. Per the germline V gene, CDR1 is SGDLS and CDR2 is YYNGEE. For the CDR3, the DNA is TGTGCCAGCAACCCTAGCGGGGGTCGCACAGATACGCAGTATTTT. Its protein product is CASNPSGGRTDTQYF.

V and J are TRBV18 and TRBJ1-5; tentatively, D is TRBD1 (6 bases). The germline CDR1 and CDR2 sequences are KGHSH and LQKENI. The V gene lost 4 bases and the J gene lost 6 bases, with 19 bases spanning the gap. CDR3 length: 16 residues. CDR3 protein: CASSQSGASGSQPQHF. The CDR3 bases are TGTGCCAGCTCACAATCAGGGGCCTCTGGGAGTCAGCCCCAGCATTTT.

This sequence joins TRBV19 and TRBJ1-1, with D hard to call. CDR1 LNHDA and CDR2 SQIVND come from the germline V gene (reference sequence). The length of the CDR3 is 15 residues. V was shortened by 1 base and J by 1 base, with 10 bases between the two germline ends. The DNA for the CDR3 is TGTGCCAGTAGTATAGGGGGAGGAAAGAACACTGAAGCTTTCTTT. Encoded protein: CASSIGGGKNTEAFF.

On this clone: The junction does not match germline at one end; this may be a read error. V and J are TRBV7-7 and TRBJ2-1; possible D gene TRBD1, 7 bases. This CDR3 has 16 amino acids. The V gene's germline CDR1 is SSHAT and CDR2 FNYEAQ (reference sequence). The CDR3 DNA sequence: TGTGCTAGCAGCACCCAGGGGGGAGTCTCCTACAATGAGCAGTTCTTC. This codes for CASSTQGGVSYNEQFF.

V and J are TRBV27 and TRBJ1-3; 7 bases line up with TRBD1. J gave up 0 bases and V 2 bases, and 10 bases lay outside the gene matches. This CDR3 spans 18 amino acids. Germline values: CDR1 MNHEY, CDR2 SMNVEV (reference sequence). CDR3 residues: CASSLEGANARSGNTIYF. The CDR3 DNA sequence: TGTGCCAGCAGTTTAGAGGGGGCAAACGCCCGCTCTGGAAACACCATATATTTT.

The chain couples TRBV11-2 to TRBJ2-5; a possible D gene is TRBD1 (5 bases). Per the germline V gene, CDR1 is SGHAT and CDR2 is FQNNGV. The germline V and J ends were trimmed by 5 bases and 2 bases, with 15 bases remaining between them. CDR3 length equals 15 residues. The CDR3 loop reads CASSSWTFPQETQYF. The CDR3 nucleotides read TGTGCCAGCAGCAGCTGGACATTTCCACAAGAGACCCAGTACTTC.

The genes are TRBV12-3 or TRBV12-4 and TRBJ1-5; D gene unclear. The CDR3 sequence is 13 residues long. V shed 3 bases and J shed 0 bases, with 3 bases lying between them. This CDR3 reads CASSFYSNQPQHF. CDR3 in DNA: TGTGCCAGCAGTTTTTATAGCAATCAGCCCCAGCATTTT.

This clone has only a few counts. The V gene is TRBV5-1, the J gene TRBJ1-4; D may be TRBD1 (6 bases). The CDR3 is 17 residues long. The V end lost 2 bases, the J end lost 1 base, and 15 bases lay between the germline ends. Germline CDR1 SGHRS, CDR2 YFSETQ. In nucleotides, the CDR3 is TGCGCCAGCAGCTTTAGCCAGGGGAGTCAAACTAATGAAAAACTGTTTTTT. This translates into CASSFSQGSQTNEKLFF.

This CDR3 reads CSVDSQETQYF. The CDR3 bases are TGCAGCGTTGACAGCCAAGAGACCCAGTACTTC. The J gene is TRBJ2-5, the V gene TRBV29-1; D is ambiguous. Per germline, CDR1 SQVTM and CDR2 ANQGSEA. The CDR3 extends over 11 amino acids. The V end was cut by 3 bases, the J end by 1 base, with 3 bases between.